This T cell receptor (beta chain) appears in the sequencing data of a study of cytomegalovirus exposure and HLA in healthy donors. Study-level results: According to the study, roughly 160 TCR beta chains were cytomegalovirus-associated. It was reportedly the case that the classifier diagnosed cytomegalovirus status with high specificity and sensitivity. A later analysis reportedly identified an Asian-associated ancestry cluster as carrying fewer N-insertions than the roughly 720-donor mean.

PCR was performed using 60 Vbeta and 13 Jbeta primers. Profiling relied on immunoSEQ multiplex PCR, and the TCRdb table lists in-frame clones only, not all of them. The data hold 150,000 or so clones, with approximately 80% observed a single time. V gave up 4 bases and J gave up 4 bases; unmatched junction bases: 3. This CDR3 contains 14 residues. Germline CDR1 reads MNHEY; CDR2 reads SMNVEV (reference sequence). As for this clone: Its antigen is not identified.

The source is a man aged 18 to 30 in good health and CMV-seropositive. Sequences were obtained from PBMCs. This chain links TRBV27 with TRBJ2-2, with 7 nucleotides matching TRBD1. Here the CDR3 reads CASSSTGVTGELFF. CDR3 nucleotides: TGTGCCAGCAGTTCTACAGGGGTCACCGGGGAGCTGTTTTTT.